These T cell receptor beta chains were read from a single sample in a study of CD8 T cells in Susac syndrome. TCRdb recomputed calls from the immunoSEQ multiplex PCR reads with MiXCR, one row per CDR3 protein. This repertoire shows 80,000 or so distinct CDR3 sequences, approximately 93% found once; its top ten account for about 0.52%. Sequenced: CD8+ T cells from PBMCs. These receptors came from a human donor with Susac syndrome. Both conserved end residues are part of each CDR3. A D gene is named only where the DNA matches it firmly. The listing skips clone size in some rows; elsewhere it reads once, few, many or a size class.

CDR3 length: 17
V gene: TRBV20-1
J gene: TRBJ1-3
D gene: NA
clone size: NA
CDR3 protein: CSARDPGFEKSGNTIYF
CDR3 DNA: TGCAGTGCTAGAGATCCGGGGTTTGAAAAGTCTGGAAACACCATATATTTT

CDR3 length: 14
V gene: TRBV5-1
J gene: TRBJ2-1
D gene: NA
clone size: NA
CDR3 protein: CASRNSDSYNEQFF
CDR3 DNA: TGCGCCAGCCGAAACTCCGACTCCTACAATGAGCAGTTCTTC

CDR3 length: 13
V gene: TRBV6-5
J gene: TRBJ2-5
D gene: NA
clone size: NA
CDR3 protein: CASSPGVLETQYF
CDR3 DNA: TGTGCCAGCAGCCCCGGGGTTTTGGAGACCCAGTACTTC

CDR3 length: 13
V gene: TRBV14
J gene: TRBJ2-7
D gene: NA
clone size: NA
CDR3 protein: CASSRVVANEQYF
CDR3 DNA: TGTGCCAGCAGCCGGGTAGTGGCCAACGAGCAGTACTTC

CDR3 length: 12
V gene: TRBV5-1
J gene: TRBJ2-7
D gene: NA
clone size: NA
CDR3 protein: CASSPFAGGAYF
CDR3 DNA: NA

CDR3 length: 13
V gene: TRBV7-9
J gene: TRBJ1-2
D gene: TRBD1
clone size: NA
CDR3 protein: CASSRDRVHGYTF
CDR3 DNA: TGTGCCAGCAGCCGGGACAGGGTCCATGGCTACACCTTC

CDR3 length: 16
V gene: TRBV7-8
J gene: TRBJ1-5
D gene: NA
clone size: once
CDR3 protein: CASSPGPLYSNQPQHF
CDR3 DNA: TGTGCCAGCAGTCCGGGACCGCTATATAGCAATCAGCCCCAGCATTTT

CDR3 length: 16
V gene: TRBV24-1
J gene: TRBJ2-2
D gene: NA
clone size: NA
CDR3 protein: CATSDRKVGNTGELFF
CDR3 DNA: TGTGCCACCAGTGATCGGAAGGTCGGGAACACCGGGGAGCTGTTTTTT

CDR3 length: 13
V gene: TRBV20-1
J gene: TRBJ1-1
D gene: NA
clone size: NA
CDR3 protein: CSARDIWNTEAFF
CDR3 DNA: TGCAGTGCTAGAGATATATGGAACACTGAAGCTTTCTTT

CDR3 length: 14
V gene: TRBV27
J gene: TRBJ2-7
D gene: TRBD1
clone size: NA
CDR3 protein: CASRGQGVSYEQYF
CDR3 DNA: TGTGCCAGCAGGGGACAGGGGGTCTCCTACGAGCAGTACTTC

CDR3 length: 14
V gene: TRBV14
J gene: TRBJ2-3
D gene: NA
clone size: once
CDR3 protein: CASSQVPVADTQYF
CDR3 DNA: TGTGCCAGCAGCCAAGTTCCGGTTGCAGATACGCAGTATTTT

CDR3 length: 14
V gene: TRBV7-9
J gene: TRBJ1-5
D gene: TRBD1
clone size: NA
CDR3 protein: CASSSGGAGQPQHF
CDR3 DNA: TGTGCCAGCAGCTCAGGGGGTGCTGGTCAGCCCCAGCATTTT

CDR3 length: 15
V gene: TRBV3-1
J gene: TRBJ2-5
D gene: NA
clone size: NA
CDR3 protein: CASSQLPTAQETQYF
CDR3 DNA: TGTGCCAGCAGCCAACTTCCGACGGCCCAAGAGACCCAGTACTTC

CDR3 length: 13
V gene: TRBV5-6
J gene: TRBJ2-1
D gene: NA
clone size: NA
CDR3 protein: CASRRGGHNEQFF
CDR3 DNA: TGTGCCAGCAGGAGGGGGGGCCATAATGAGCAGTTCTTC

CDR3 length: 12
V gene: TRBV27
J gene: TRBJ1-2
D gene: NA
clone size: once
CDR3 protein: CASGTRNYGYTF
CDR3 DNA: TGTGCCAGCGGCACACGCAACTATGGCTACACCTTC

CDR3 length: 17
V gene: TRBV28
J gene: TRBJ2-2
D gene: NA
clone size: once
CDR3 protein: CASSLAARHLNTGELFF
CDR3 DNA: TGTGCCAGCAGTTTAGCGGCCAGACACCTAAACACCGGGGAGCTGTTTTTT

CDR3 length: 13
V gene: TRBV4-1
J gene: TRBJ1-5
D gene: NA
clone size: NA
CDR3 protein: CASSQGVGQPQHF
CDR3 DNA: TGCGCCAGCAGCCAGGGGGTGGGTCAGCCCCAGCATTTT

CDR3 length: 16
V gene: TRBV12-3/TRBV12-4
J gene: TRBJ2-1
D gene: NA
clone size: NA
CDR3 protein: CASSSTRPSSYNEQFF
CDR3 DNA: TGTGCCAGCAGCTCGACTAGACCGAGCTCCTACAATGAGCAGTTCTTC

CDR3 length: 11
V gene: TRBV27
J gene: TRBJ2-1
D gene: NA
clone size: NA
CDR3 protein: CASQGAREQFF
CDR3 DNA: TGTGCCAGCCAGGGAGCAAGGGAGCAGTTCTTC

CDR3 length: 19
V gene: TRBV9
J gene: TRBJ2-6
D gene: TRBD1
clone size: NA
CDR3 protein: CASSVGGQVGLRGANVLTF
CDR3 DNA: TGTGCCAGCAGCGTAGGAGGACAGGTAGGGCTTCGGGGGGCCAACGTCCTGACTTTC

CDR3 length: 11
V gene: TRBV25-1
J gene: TRBJ2-7
D gene: NA
clone size: NA
CDR3 protein: CASTQGYEQYF
CDR3 DNA: TGTGCCAGCACTCAGGGCTACGAGCAGTACTTC

CDR3 length: 14
V gene: TRBV5-6
J gene: TRBJ2-7
D gene: TRBD1
clone size: NA
CDR3 protein: CASSVGTGGHEQYF
CDR3 DNA: TGTGCCAGCAGCGTCGGGACAGGGGGCCACGAGCAGTACTTC

CDR3 length: 13
V gene: TRBV5-1
J gene: TRBJ2-5
D gene: NA
clone size: few
CDR3 protein: CASSLSVKETQYF
CDR3 DNA: TGCGCCAGCAGCTTATCAGTCAAAGAGACCCAGTACTTC

CDR3 length: 17
V gene: TRBV7-2
J gene: TRBJ2-3
D gene: NA
clone size: NA
CDR3 protein: CASSSPFWQGGTDTQYF
CDR3 DNA: TGTGCCAGCAGCTCCCCTTTTTGGCAGGGGGGGACAGATACGCAGTATTTT

CDR3 length: 10
V gene: TRBV10-3
J gene: TRBJ1-1
D gene: TRBD1
clone size: NA
CDR3 protein: CATWDSEAFF
CDR3 DNA: TGTGCCACCTGGGACAGTGAAGCTTTCTTT

CDR3 length: 18
V gene: TRBV9
J gene: TRBJ2-1
D gene: NA
clone size: NA
CDR3 protein: CASSPQRGGRSSYNEQFF
CDR3 DNA: TGTGCCAGCAGCCCCCAGAGAGGGGGTCGAAGCTCCTACAATGAGCAGTTCTTC

CDR3 length: 17
V gene: TRBV12-3/TRBV12-4
J gene: TRBJ2-3
D gene: NA
clone size: NA
CDR3 protein: CASSPGNEMVVGDTQYF
CDR3 DNA: TGTGCCAGCAGTCCGGGGAACGAGATGGTGGTGGGAGATACGCAGTATTTT

CDR3 length: 16
V gene: TRBV2
J gene: TRBJ2-1
D gene: TRBD1
clone size: NA
CDR3 protein: CASSEEDRGLYNEQFF
CDR3 DNA: TGTGCCAGCAGTGAAGAGGACAGGGGGCTCTACAATGAGCAGTTCTTC

CDR3 length: 13
V gene: TRBV20-1
J gene: TRBJ2-1
D gene: NA
clone size: NA
CDR3 protein: CSARGEKRNEQFF
CDR3 DNA: TGCAGTGCAAGAGGGGAAAAGAGGAATGAGCAGTTCTTC

CDR3 length: 14
V gene: TRBV27
J gene: TRBJ1-1
D gene: NA
clone size: once
CDR3 protein: CASSPSWGNTEAFF
CDR3 DNA: TGTGCCAGCAGCCCTTCGTGGGGAAACACTGAAGCTTTCTTT

CDR3 length: 16
V gene: TRBV5-1
J gene: TRBJ1-2
D gene: NA
clone size: NA
CDR3 protein: CASSLAFAGPNYGYTF
CDR3 DNA: TGCGCCAGCAGCTTGGCCTTCGCGGGGCCTAACTATGGCTACACCTTC

CDR3 length: 12
V gene: TRBV6-5
J gene: TRBJ2-1
D gene: TRBD1
clone size: NA
CDR3 protein: CASSQQGEEQFF
CDR3 DNA: TGTGCCAGCAGCCAACAGGGGGAGGAGCAGTTCTTC

CDR3 length: 12
V gene: TRBV5-1
J gene: TRBJ2-3
D gene: NA
clone size: NA
CDR3 protein: CASSSDSPTQYF
CDR3 DNA: TGCGCCAGCAGCTCCGACAGCCCTACGCAGTATTTT

CDR3 length: 14
V gene: TRBV14
J gene: TRBJ2-3
D gene: TRBD1
clone size: NA
CDR3 protein: CASSPRTGYDTQYF
CDR3 DNA: TGTGCCAGCAGCCCACGGACAGGGTACGATACGCAGTATTTT

CDR3 length: 15
V gene: TRBV3-1
J gene: TRBJ2-3
D gene: TRBD2
clone size: NA
CDR3 protein: CASSPSGGGTDTQYF
CDR3 DNA: TGTGCCAGCAGCCCTAGCGGGGGGGGCACAGATACGCAGTATTTT

CDR3 length: 13
V gene: TRBV4-1
J gene: TRBJ2-5
D gene: NA
clone size: few
CDR3 protein: CASSQEGWETQYF
CDR3 DNA: TGCGCCAGCAGCCAAGAAGGGTGGGAGACCCAGTACTTC

CDR3 length: 15
V gene: TRBV12-3/TRBV12-4
J gene: TRBJ1-6
D gene: TRBD1
clone size: NA
CDR3 protein: CASRETGLSGSPLHF
CDR3 DNA: TGTGCCAGCAGAGAGACAGGGTTGTCGGGTTCACCCCTCCACTTT

CDR3 length: 13
V gene: TRBV27
J gene: TRBJ1-3
D gene: NA
clone size: once
CDR3 protein: CASRPGSGNTIYF
CDR3 DNA: TGTGCCAGCAGACCAGGGTCAGGAAACACCATATATTTT

CDR3 length: 15
V gene: TRBV6-4
J gene: TRBJ2-2
D gene: TRBD2
clone size: NA
CDR3 protein: CASSDTTGGAGELFF
CDR3 DNA: TGTGCCAGCAGTGATACGACGGGGGGGGCCGGGGAGCTGTTTTTT

CDR3 length: 14
V gene: TRBV5-1
J gene: TRBJ2-3
D gene: NA
clone size: NA
CDR3 protein: CASSLEGSTDTQYF
CDR3 DNA: TGCGCCAGCAGCTTGGAAGGTTCTACAGATACGCAGTATTTT

CDR3 length: 17
V gene: TRBV7-9
J gene: TRBJ2-2
D gene: NA
clone size: NA
CDR3 protein: CASSLADRVYNTGELFF
CDR3 DNA: TGTGCCAGCAGCTTAGCGGACCGGGTCTACAACACCGGGGAGCTGTTTTTT

CDR3 length: 15
V gene: TRBV6-2/TRBV6-3
J gene: TRBJ1-1
D gene: NA
clone size: NA
CDR3 protein: CASSPVLRRNTEAFF
CDR3 DNA: TGTGCCAGCAGCCCGGTACTTCGTAGGAACACTGAAGCTTTCTTT

CDR3 length: 15
V gene: TRBV20-1
J gene: TRBJ2-1
D gene: TRBD2
clone size: NA
CDR3 protein: CSAFSLAGGGNEQFF
CDR3 DNA: TGCAGTGCCTTCTCCTTAGCGGGGGGAGGTAATGAGCAGTTCTTC

CDR3 length: 12
V gene: TRBV7-7
J gene: TRBJ2-7
D gene: NA
clone size: few
CDR3 protein: CASSSTPYEQYF
CDR3 DNA: TGTGCTAGCAGCTCCACGCCCTACGAGCAGTACTTC

CDR3 length: 16
V gene: TRBV20-1
J gene: TRBJ2-3
D gene: TRBD2
clone size: NA
CDR3 protein: CSARDFASGTTDTQYF
CDR3 DNA: TGCAGTGCTAGAGATTTCGCTAGCGGTACCACAGATACGCAGTATTTT

CDR3 length: 14
V gene: TRBV10-3
J gene: TRBJ2-7
D gene: TRBD1
clone size: NA
CDR3 protein: CAISGQGAGYEQYF
CDR3 DNA: TGTGCCATCAGTGGGCAGGGGGCGGGCTACGAGCAGTACTTC

CDR3 length: 13
V gene: TRBV2
J gene: TRBJ2-7
D gene: TRBD2
clone size: NA
CDR3 protein: CASSPGLTYEQYF
CDR3 DNA: TGTGCCAGCAGTCCGGGACTAACCTACGAGCAGTACTTC

CDR3 length: 14
V gene: TRBV2
J gene: TRBJ1-5
D gene: NA
clone size: NA
CDR3 protein: CASCPGLSNQPQHF
CDR3 DNA: TGTGCCAGCTGTCCCGGGCTTAGCAATCAGCCCCAGCATTTT

CDR3 length: 13
V gene: TRBV4-1
J gene: TRBJ1-1
D gene: NA
clone size: NA
CDR3 protein: CASSQSSGNGAFF
CDR3 DNA: TGCGCCAGCAGCCAATCTTCAGGGAACGGAGCTTTCTTT

CDR3 length: 17
V gene: TRBV20-1
J gene: TRBJ2-1
D gene: TRBD2
clone size: NA
CDR3 protein: CSAGTSGGHSSYNEQFF
CDR3 DNA: TGCAGTGCTGGGACTAGCGGGGGGCACAGCTCCTACAATGAGCAGTTCTTC

CDR3 length: 12
V gene: TRBV9
J gene: TRBJ1-2
D gene: NA
clone size: NA
CDR3 protein: CASSLRTDGYTF
CDR3 DNA: TGTGCCAGCAGCTTGAGGACGGATGGCTACACCTTC

CDR3 length: 15
V gene: TRBV4-3
J gene: TRBJ2-7
D gene: NA
clone size: NA
CDR3 protein: CASSQVSTGTYEQYF
CDR3 DNA: TGCGCCAGCAGCCAAGTGTCGACAGGAACCTACGAGCAGTACTTC

CDR3 length: 15
V gene: TRBV6-5
J gene: TRBJ2-5
D gene: TRBD1
clone size: NA
CDR3 protein: CASSADRVLIETQYF
CDR3 DNA: TGTGCCAGCAGCGCGGACAGGGTGCTAATAGAGACCCAGTACTTC

CDR3 length: 17
V gene: TRBV27
J gene: TRBJ2-1
D gene: TRBD2
clone size: NA
CDR3 protein: CASSLSVRGLAVNEQFF
CDR3 DNA: TGTGCCAGCAGTTTATCGGTCAGGGGACTAGCGGTCAATGAGCAGTTCTTC

CDR3 length: 13
V gene: TRBV27
J gene: TRBJ1-5
D gene: NA
clone size: NA
CDR3 protein: CASSLQTDQPQHF
CDR3 DNA: TGTGCCAGCAGCCTACAGACAGATCAGCCCCAGCATTTT

CDR3 length: 14
V gene: TRBV20-1
J gene: TRBJ2-7
D gene: TRBD1
clone size: NA
CDR3 protein: CSADDRGGRYEQYF
CDR3 DNA: TGCAGTGCGGACGACAGGGGGGGTCGGTACGAGCAGTACTTC

CDR3 length: 13
V gene: TRBV2
J gene: TRBJ1-2
D gene: NA
clone size: NA
CDR3 protein: CASYGGFAYGYTF
CDR3 DNA: TGTGCCAGCTACGGAGGGTTTGCCTATGGCTACACCTTC

CDR3 length: 14
V gene: TRBV6-5
J gene: TRBJ2-3
D gene: NA
clone size: once
CDR3 protein: CASSPTSPLDTQYF
CDR3 DNA: TGTGCCAGCAGCCCAACTAGCCCCCTCGATACGCAGTATTTT

CDR3 length: 17
V gene: TRBV19
J gene: TRBJ2-1
D gene: NA
clone size: NA
CDR3 protein: CASSQNPRQATGGEQFF
CDR3 DNA: TGTGCCAGTAGTCAGAACCCCCGACAGGCCACCGGGGGTGAGCAGTTCTTC